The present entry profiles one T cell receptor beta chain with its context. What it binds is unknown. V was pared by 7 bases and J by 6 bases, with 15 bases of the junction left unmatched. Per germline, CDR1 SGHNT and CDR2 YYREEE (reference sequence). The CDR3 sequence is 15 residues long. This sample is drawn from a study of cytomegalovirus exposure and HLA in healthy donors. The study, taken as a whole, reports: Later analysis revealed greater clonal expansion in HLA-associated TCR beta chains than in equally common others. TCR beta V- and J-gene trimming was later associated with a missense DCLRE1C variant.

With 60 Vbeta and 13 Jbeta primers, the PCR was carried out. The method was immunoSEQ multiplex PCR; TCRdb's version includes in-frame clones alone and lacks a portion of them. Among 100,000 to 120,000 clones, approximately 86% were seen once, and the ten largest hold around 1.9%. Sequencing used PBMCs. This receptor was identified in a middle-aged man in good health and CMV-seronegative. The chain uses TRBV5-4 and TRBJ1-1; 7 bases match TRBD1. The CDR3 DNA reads TGTGCCAGCTCACTACCGGGACAGCTTTCGGCTGAAGCTTTCTTT. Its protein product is CASSLPGQLSAEAFF.